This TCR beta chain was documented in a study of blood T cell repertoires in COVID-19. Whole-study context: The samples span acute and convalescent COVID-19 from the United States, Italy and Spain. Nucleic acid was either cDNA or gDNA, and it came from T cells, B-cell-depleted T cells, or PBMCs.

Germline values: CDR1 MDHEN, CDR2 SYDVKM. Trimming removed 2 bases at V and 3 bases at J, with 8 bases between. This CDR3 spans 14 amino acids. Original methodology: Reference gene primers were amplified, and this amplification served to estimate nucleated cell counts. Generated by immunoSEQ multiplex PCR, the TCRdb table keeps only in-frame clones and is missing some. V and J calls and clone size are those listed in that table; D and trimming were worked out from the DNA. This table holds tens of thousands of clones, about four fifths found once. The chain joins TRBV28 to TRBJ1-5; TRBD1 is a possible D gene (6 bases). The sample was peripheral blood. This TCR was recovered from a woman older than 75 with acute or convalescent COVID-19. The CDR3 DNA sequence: TGTGCCAGCAGTTTAGGACAGTACAATCAGCCCCAGCATTTT. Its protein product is CASSLGQYNQPQHF.